This entry is about one T cell receptor beta chain. Its antigen remains unidentified. This specimen includes other DNA sequences encoding the same CDR3. Time point described: 2013-2014 season, 7 days after vaccination. The sample is drawn from a study of follicular helper T cells after annual influenza vaccination. As for the study in general: Blood was drawn on days 0, 7 and 28 after vaccination. Study outcomes and limitations: Day 7 ICOS+CD38+ clones were most often found later in ICOS-CD38- cTfh cells. Each annual vaccination recalled recurring oligoclonal ICOS+CD38+ cTfh clonotypes. ICOS+CD38+ cTfh clonality change tracked circulating plasmablast frequency change.

Here immunoSEQ multiplex PCR was the method, and the copy in TCRdb shows in-frame clones only, minus some. The table has 9,500 to 10,000 clones, about 86% seen once. CDR3 size: 14 residues. Between the trimmed V and J ends, which lost 4 bases and 0 bases, there was a span of 9 bases. Germline CDR1 MNHNY, CDR2 SVGAGI (reference sequence). This chain connects TRBV6-6 to TRBJ1-1; tentatively, D is TRBD1 (6 bases). The TCR comes from an adult who received the influenza vaccine. Here the sequenced sample was CXCR5- memory CD4+ T cells sorted from blood, taken 7 days after influenza vaccination. The CDR3 is CASSSQGMNTEAFF. CDR3 in DNA: TGTGCCAGCAGTTCACAGGGTATGAACACTGAAGCTTTCTTT.